The sequence of this TCR beta chain was determined in a study of blood T cells in healthy people across ages. For the study at large: In model experiments, template switching was able to capture about one barcoded beta molecule for every two T cells that were present.

For the second PCR, which ran for about 6 to 11 cycles, a sample-barcoded 5' primer and a J-beta primer mix were used. TCRdb processed the 5' RACE reads anew with MiXCR; each CDR3 protein has one entry. The sample yields approximately 820,000 distinct CDR3 sequences, around two fifths seen once. The source is a man in his 60s in good health. The sample was blood.

The DNA for the CDR3 is TGTGCCACCAGTGGCACTCCAGGGGACGAGCAGTACTTC. Translated: CATSGTPGDEQYF. The chain is built from TRBV24-1 and TRBJ2-4, with D perhaps TRBD1 (6 bases). Near its end, the DNA agrees better with TRBJ2-7, so the J call may be wrong. CDR1 and CDR2 from the germline V gene are KGHDR and SFDVKD. This CDR3 has 13 amino acids.